The sequence of this T cell receptor (beta chain) was determined in a study of naive and memory T cell subsets. Two oligonucleotides, mixed equimolar, formed the beta constant-region primer covering TRBC1 and TRBC2. Four rounds of PCR amplified the ligated cDNA using nested alpha and beta constant-region primers plus SP2. MiXCR was run by TCRdb on the UMI-ligation and nested PCR reads, yielding one entry per CDR3 protein. In the table there are over 110,000 distinct CDR3 sequences, 15% to 25% of which are singletons. This clonotype was seen a handful of times. Its antigen is not known. After CD4 positive bead selection, the CD4-negative fraction gave CD8 T cells. The V gene lost 5 bases and the J gene lost 8 bases, with 10 bases spanning the gap. CDR3 length: 12 amino acids. Germline V gene sequence: CDR1 LNHDA, CDR2 SQIVND (reference sequence). The study, taken as a whole, reports: Expression changes during T cell differentiation may affect RNA-based TCR counts. Especially in CD8 cells, naive repertoires contained a few larger clonotypes, possibly CD45RA-re-expressing memory cells.

This clonotype was obtained from a human donor in good health. The source material was naive CD8+ T cells from blood. The chain combines TRBV19 with TRBJ2-1; D gene uncertain. The CDR3, as DNA: TGTGCCAGTAGTCCCCCCAACGATGAGCAGTTCTTC. This encodes CASSPPNDEQFF.